This T cell receptor (beta chain) was identified in a study of human T cells and chemical hapten exposure. As for the study in general: Diagnoses of alopecia areata, totalis or universalis occurred in mostly female patients. Findings and limits, study-wide: Given that the donors had alopecia, their immune response may differ from that seen in healthy people. There was no change with DPC sensitization in TCRs above 1 in 1000 frequency. Among expanded TCRs, significantly more large CDR3 similarity clusters formed than among controls.

This clonotype was detected once. Its matching antigen is unknown. CDR1 is MNHEY, CDR2 SVGAGI, per germline. CDR3 length: 17 amino acids. The V end was cut by 7 bases, the J end by 4 bases, with 20 bases between. Sample time point: patch test 1, 2 weeks after DPC sensitization. Treatment here: therapeutic diphenylcyclopropenone sensitization with weekly scalp DPC. Each CDR3 protein is one row after TCRdb ran MiXCR on the RACE reads. The sample lists some 340,000 distinct CDR3 sequences; under 9% were seen once. The TCR originated in a woman aged 18-35 years with alopecia areata. Some clones in this sample may be carry-over from other donors' samples. This specimen was whole blood, taken in connection with sensitization to the hapten diphenylcyclopropenone (DPC). The gene calls are TRBV6-5 and TRBJ2-6, with D possibly TRBD1 on 7 matching bases. The CDR3 region is CASTSDREESGANVLTF. DNA for the CDR3: TGTGCCAGCACCTCAGACAGGGAGGAATCCGGGGCCAACGTCCTGACTTTC.